The entry that follows covers one T cell receptor beta chain sequence. Repertoires were generated with immunoSEQ multiplex PCR, while TCRdb's copy carries only in-frame clones and drops some. This table holds roughly 420,000 clones, approximately 87% found once. The ends lost 8 bases at V and 0 bases at J; junction bases unmatched: 6. From germline, CDR1 is LNHDA and CDR2 SQIVND (reference sequence). This CDR3 contains 16 residues. This sample is part of a study of blood T cell repertoires in COVID-19. Study details: Both acute and convalescent COVID-19 samples were obtained from the United States, Italy and Spain.

Sample: PBMCs or T cells enriched from blood (not recorded which). J is TRBJ2-1 and V is TRBV19; TRBD2 aligns across 11 bases. The TCR sequence derives from a woman in her twenties or thirties with acute COVID-19. DNA of the CDR3: TGTGCCAGTCGAACTAGCGGGGGAAGCTCCTACAATGAGCAGTTCTTC. Amino acid sequence: CASRTSGGSSYNEQFF.